The 18 T cell receptor beta chains below were found in one sample sequenced in a study of blood T cell repertoires in COVID-19. Profiling relied on immunoSEQ multiplex PCR, and the TCRdb table lists in-frame clones only, not all of them. The table lists about 190,000 clones, 65% to 85% of them singletons, with 3% to 3.5% in the top ten. The material sequenced was PBMCs or T cells enriched from blood (not recorded which). These receptors all stem from a woman between 25 and 40 years old who had recovered from COVID-19.

This clone has only a few counts. The gene calls are TRBV5-1 and TRBJ1-4, with TRBD1 identical over 7 bases. The length of the CDR3 is 17 residues. Germline V gene lookup returns CDR1 SGHRS and CDR2 YFSETQ. Losses at the gene ends were 0 bases for V and 8 bases for J; bases not matched to a gene: 13. The CDR3 protein is CASSLVTGAPGGEKLFF. The CDR3, as DNA: TGCGCCAGCAGCTTGGTTACAGGGGCGCCTGGTGGGGAAAAACTGTTTTTT.

The rearrangement joins TRBV10-1 to TRBJ1-1; TRBD1 might be the D (5 bases). The V end was cut by 0 bases, the J end by 2 bases, with 22 bases between. In germline, CDR1 is WNHNN, CDR2 SYGVQD (reference sequence). The CDR3 is made up of 19 amino acids. CDR3 region: CASSESRAGGRGANTEAFF. The CDR3 nucleotides read TGCGCCAGCAGTGAGTCGAGGGCCGGGGGGAGAGGAGCCAACACTGAAGCTTTCTTT.

The rearrangement joins TRBV7-2 to TRBJ1-5; TRBD1 is a possible D gene (5 bases). The CDR3 runs to 16 residues. CDR1 SGHTA and CDR2 FQGNSA come from the germline V gene. Trimming removed 5 bases at V and 2 bases at J, with 16 bases between. CDR3 nucleotide sequence: TGTGCCAGCAGCCCTCTTTCCGCGGGGGGCAATCAGCCCCAGCATTTT. Translated, it gives CASSPLSAGGNQPQHF.

The gene calls are TRBV7-8 and TRBJ1-1; 11 nucleotides agree with TRBD1. V dropped 5 bases and J dropped 1; count of bases not matched to a gene: 12. Germline CDR1 reads SGHVS; CDR2 reads FQNEAQ. The CDR3 extends over 18 amino acids. CDR3 residues: CASSPRTGGPGANTEAFF. CDR3 in DNA: TGTGCCAGCAGCCCGAGGACAGGGGGCCCCGGGGCGAACACTGAAGCTTTCTTT.

This clone was seen only once. The genes are TRBV19 and TRBJ2-7; 10 bases fit TRBD2. This CDR3 is 16 amino acids long. V gave up 0 bases and J gave up 1 base; unmatched junction bases: 3. Germline loops: CDR1 LNHDA, CDR2 SQIVND (reference sequence). The CDR3 loop is CASSIDSSGSSYEQYF. DNA for the CDR3: TGTGCCAGTAGTATAGATTCTAGCGGGAGTTCCTACGAGCAGTACTTC.

The V and J genes are TRBV6-5 and TRBJ1-1, with 9 bases that match TRBD1. There are 14 residues in the CDR3. Germline V gives CDR1 MNHEY, CDR2 SVGAGI. Trimming at V came to 5 bases and at J to 6 bases, leaving 7 bases not matched to a gene. The CDR3: CASSPGTGIPEAFF. The CDR3 DNA reads TGTGCCAGCAGTCCGGGGACAGGGATCCCTGAAGCTTTCTTT.

The rearrangement uses TRBV29-1 and TRBJ2-5; 11 nucleotides match TRBD1. CDR1 and CDR2 from the germline V gene are SQVTM and ANQGSEA. J lost 7 bases, V lost 6 bases, and 7 bases had no gene match. The CDR3 contains 13 residues. CDR3 amino acids: CSVPGTGGRTQYF. CDR3 coding DNA: TGCAGCGTCCCCGGGACAGGGGGGAGGACCCAGTACTTC.

V and J are TRBV19 and TRBJ2-2; TRBD1 aligns across 7 bases. The CDR3 consists of 17 residues. The V segment lost 8 bases and the J segment 3 bases; nucleotides outside the gene matches: 15. Germline lookup yields CDR1 LNHDA and CDR2 SQIVND (reference sequence). The CDR3 DNA is TGTGCCAGTGAGGGACAGCTGAATTACTATGACACCGGGGAGCTGTTTTTT. Its protein product is CASEGQLNYYDTGELFF.

The chain combines TRBV2 with TRBJ2-7, with a tentative D call TRBD1 (6 bases). Germline assignment: CDR1 SNHLY and CDR2 FYNNEI. The CDR3 extends over 14 amino acids. The V and J ends lost 5 bases and 1 base respectively, with 12 bases between them. The DNA of the CDR3 is TGTGCCAGCAGTCCAATACAGGGATCCTACGAGCAGTACTTC. Translated: CASSPIQGSYEQYF.

J is TRBJ2-1 and V is TRBV18; tentatively, D is TRBD2 (6 bases). Looked up from germline, CDR1 is KGHSH and CDR2 is LQKENI. The CDR3 has 15 residues. The ends were cut back, 0 bases at V and 9 bases at J, with 15 bases in the middle. CDR3: CASSPPLGGGGEQFF. For the CDR3, the DNA is TGTGCCAGCTCACCACCGCTCGGGGGAGGCGGTGAGCAGTTCTTC. The full variable domain, completed using reference TRBV18 and TRBJ2-1, is NAGVMQNPRHLVRRRGQEARLRCSPMKGHSHVYWYRQLPEEGLKFMVYLQKENIIDESGMPKERFSAEFPKEGPSILRIQQVVRGDSAAYFCASSPPLGGGGEQFFGPGTRLTVL.

The chain uses TRBV3-1 (or the pseudogene TRBV3-2) and TRBJ2-3; TRBD2 might be the D (6 bases). Germline CDR1 and CDR2: LGHDT and YNNKEL (reference sequence). Trimming took off 3 bases at V and 2 bases at J, with 18 bases between the two ends. This CDR3 region has 17 residues. The CDR3 sequence: CASSHSPPGLHTDTQYF. In DNA, the CDR3 is TGTGCCAGCAGCCATTCTCCCCCGGGACTTCACACAGATACGCAGTATTTT.

The gene calls are TRBV18 and TRBJ2-3; D is ambiguous. CDR1 is KGHSH and CDR2 is LQKENI in the germline V gene. The CDR3 length is 15 residues. V lost 0 bases and J 3 bases, leaving 10 bases between the germline ends. The CDR3 is CASSPPQRRTDTQYF. CDR3 sequence (DNA): TGTGCCAGCTCACCACCGCAGCGCCGTACAGATACGCAGTATTTT.

This chain links TRBV5-1 with TRBJ2-1, with 8 nucleotides matching TRBD2. This CDR3 comprises 18 residues. V shed 0 bases, J shed 4 bases, and the junction held 12 bases outside the gene matches. Germline loops: CDR1 SGHRS, CDR2 YFSETQ. The CDR3 DNA sequence: TGCGCCAGCAGCTTGGGGGGACTAGGTCGGACGTCGTACAATGAGCAGTTCTTC. This translates into CASSLGGLGRTSYNEQFF.

The chain couples TRBV28 to TRBJ1-5; D possibly corresponds to TRBD1 (6 bases). Germline V gives CDR1 MDHEN, CDR2 SYDVKM. The CDR3 covers 15 residues. V was trimmed by 2 bases and J by 0 bases, leaving 8 bases between them. This chain's CDR3 is CASSLPDSSNQPQHF. In nucleotides, the CDR3 is TGTGCCAGCAGTTTACCGGACAGTAGCAATCAGCCCCAGCATTTT.

This chain uses TRBV3-1 (or the pseudogene TRBV3-2) with TRBJ1-5, with TRBD1 as a possible D gene (5 bases). The CDR3 runs to 16 residues. Germline CDR1 LGHDT, CDR2 YNNKEL (reference sequence). Trimming stripped 4 bases from V and 1 base from J, with 14 bases between. CDR3 protein: CASSPTPTASNQPQHF. CDR3 sequence (DNA): TGTGCCAGCAGCCCTACGCCGACAGCAAGCAATCAGCCCCAGCATTTT.

The chain couples TRBV19 to TRBJ1-2; D not resolved. Deletions cut 4 bases from V and 6 bases from J, with 18 bases between. The CDR3 contains 15 residues. In germline, CDR1 is LNHDA, CDR2 SQIVND (reference sequence). The CDR3: CASSSKEGPWDGYTF. The CDR3 DNA reads as TGTGCCAGTAGTAGTAAGGAGGGCCCATGGGATGGCTACACCTTC.

This chain links TRBV5-1 with TRBJ2-5; TRBD1 aligns across 8 bases. The CDR3 length is 16 residues. Trimming removed 4 bases from V and 6 bases from J; junction bases left unmatched: 14. Per the germline V gene, CDR1 is SGHRS and CDR2 is YFSETQ. The CDR3 coding sequence is TGCGCCAGCAGCCCCTCGGGGGTAGGACAGGGTCAGACCCAGTACTTC. Translated: CASSPSGVGQGQTQYF.

This clone was found once. The rearrangement uses TRBV18 and TRBJ1-2; tentative D call: TRBD1 (5 bases). Trimming took off 1 base at V and 7 bases at J, with 16 bases between the two ends. This CDR3 contains 15 residues. Looked up from germline, CDR1 is KGHSH and CDR2 is LQKENI. The chain's CDR3 is CASSPQEGSGPGYTF. CDR3 bases: TGTGCCAGCTCACCACAGGAGGGGTCTGGGCCTGGCTACACCTTC.